Each of the 29 T cell receptor beta chains below was sequenced from the same sample in a study of monozygotic twins with inflammatory bowel disease. Reanalyzing the 5' RACE reads, TCRdb keeps one entry per CDR3 protein, without DNA. The repertoire table contains about 110,000 distinct CDR3 sequences. The sample comprised blood. These receptors originate from a human donor with ulcerative colitis or Crohn's disease, or a healthy co-twin of an affected twin (not recorded which).

J is TRBJ2-4 and V is TRBV6-5; no DNA is available, so the TRBD2 call from TCRdb remains unchecked. This CDR3 is built from 13 residues. In germline, CDR1 is MNHEY, CDR2 SVGAGI. The CDR3 spells CASRGVAKNIQYF.

The V call is TRBV3-1, the J call TRBJ2-2; TCRdb reports TRBD2, a call that lacks DNA to check it against. Germline loops: CDR1 LGHDT, CDR2 YNNKEL (reference sequence). The CDR3 is 18 amino acids. The CDR3 is CASSQDIAASGSGGELFF.

The chain couples TRBV4-2 to TRBJ2-7; TCRdb designates TRBD1, a call that cannot be tested without DNA. CDR3 length equals 16 residues. Germline V CDR1 and CDR2: LGHNA, YNFKEQ. CDR3 amino acids: CASRRAPNAPTYEQYF.

The chain combines TRBV27 with TRBJ2-1; TCRdb designates TRBD1, a call that cannot be tested without DNA. The germline gives CDR1 MNHEY, CDR2 SMNVEV (reference sequence). The CDR3 extends over 19 amino acids. The CDR3 protein is CASSLYSGIPGGSANEQFF.

The gene calls are TRBV5-1 and TRBJ2-1; TCRdb gives TRBD1 as the D gene, but with no DNA this cannot be confirmed. Germline lookup yields CDR1 SGHRS and CDR2 YFSETQ. CDR3 length: 14 residues. CDR3 sequence reads: CASSLNRQNNEQFF.

The chain has TRBV11-2 and TRBJ1-4. Germline assignment: CDR1 SGHAT and CDR2 FQNNGV. The length of the CDR3 is 15 residues. The CDR3 here is CASSPAGATNEKLFF.

The CDR3 loop reads CASSLGGDGNSPLHF. The chain has TRBV7-9 and TRBJ1-6. In germline, CDR1 is SEHNR, CDR2 FQNEAQ (reference sequence). The CDR3 extends over 15 amino acids.

The V gene is TRBV11-2, the J gene TRBJ2-4; TCRdb's D call, TRBD1, is unchecked because there is no DNA. CDR1 is SGHAT and CDR2 is FQNNGV in the germline V gene. CDR3 size: 14 residues. The CDR3 protein is CASSLVTAVGIQYF. Full variable domain (outside the CDR3, taken from reference TRBV11-2 and TRBJ2-4): EAGVAQSPRYKIIEKRQSVAFWCNPISGHATLYWYQQILGQGPKLLIQFQNNGVVDDSQLPKDRFSAERLKGVDSTLKIQPAKLEDSAVYLCASSLVTAVGIQYFGAGTRLSVL.

The chain joins TRBV20-1 to TRBJ1-1. The CDR3 is 12 residues long. The germline CDR1 and CDR2 sequences are DFQATT and SNEGSKA (reference sequence). The CDR3 protein is CSAPDTDTEALF.

This CDR3 reads CASSSTGNTGELFF. V is TRBV6-5 and J is TRBJ2-2; no DNA is available, so the TRBD1 call from TCRdb remains unchecked. CDR1 MNHEY and CDR2 SVGAGI come from the germline V gene. The CDR3 spans 14 residues.

This sequence joins TRBV20-1 and TRBJ1-2; the D gene TCRdb calls, TRBD1, cannot be checked with no DNA. In germline, CDR1 is DFQATT, CDR2 SNEGSKA (reference sequence). This CDR3 is 15 amino acids long. The CDR3 is CSPSHPGQGNYGYTF.

The rearrangement links TRBV5-5 to TRBJ1-2. The CDR3 loop spans 13 amino acids. Germline V gene data show CDR1 as SGHKS and CDR2 as YYEKEE (reference sequence). This CDR3 is CASSGVGSDGYTF. Using reference TRBV5-5 and TRBJ1-2 for the parts outside the CDR3, the full variable domain is DAGVTQSPTHLIKTRGQQVTLRCSPISGHKSVSWYQQVLGQGPQFIFQYYEKEERGRGNFPDRFSARQFPNYSSELNVNALLLGDSALYLCASSGVGSDGYTFGSGTRLTVV.

This chain connects TRBV7-8 to TRBJ2-1; no DNA is available, so the TRBD2 call from TCRdb remains unchecked. This CDR3 region has 14 residues. Looked up from germline, CDR1 is SGHVS and CDR2 is FQNEAQ. Here the CDR3 reads CASSHLREYNEQFF.

The CDR3 loop reads CASSHVTGDEQYF. The chain employs TRBV4-1 and TRBJ2-7; absent DNA, TCRdb's TRBD1 call cannot be checked. The V gene's germline CDR1 is MGHRA and CDR2 YSYEKL. The CDR3 runs 13 residues.

This chain connects TRBV20-1 to TRBJ1-4. CDR3 length: 13 residues. Germline V gene data show CDR1 as DFQATT and CDR2 as SNEGSKA (reference sequence). The CDR3 reads CSAPRAINEKLFF.

V usage is TRBV10-2 and J usage is TRBJ2-2; TCRdb outputs TRBD2, but without DNA this stays unchecked. Germline loops: CDR1 WSHSY, CDR2 SAAADI. There are 16 residues in the CDR3. The CDR3 loop reads CASRQLAGVNTGELFF.

The chain links TRBV5-1 to TRBJ2-2; TCRdb returns TRBD2, unconfirmable since there is no DNA. The germline gives CDR1 SGHRS, CDR2 YFSETQ. This CDR3 spans 16 amino acids. CDR3 residues: CASSTEGGLNTGELFF.

The CDR3 loop is CASSSDSRNYEQYF. This chain joins TRBV5-1 and TRBJ2-7; TCRdb designates TRBD2, a call that cannot be tested without DNA. CDR1 is SGHRS, CDR2 YFSETQ, per germline. The CDR3 consists of 14 residues.

CDR3 protein: CASSQDHWSSRQDYEQYF. This chain uses TRBV4-2 with TRBJ2-7; the D call of TRBD1 rests on TCRdb alone, since no DNA is present to check it. The germline gives CDR1 LGHNA, CDR2 YNFKEQ. The CDR3 is made up of 18 amino acids.

V usage is TRBV7-6 and J usage is TRBJ1-1; TCRdb's assignment of TRBD1 cannot be checked, as there is no DNA. CDR3 length: 14 amino acids. From germline, CDR1 is SGHVS and CDR2 FNYEAQ. The CDR3 protein is CASSPGGLNTEAFF.

The chain carries TRBV4-3 and TRBJ2-2. This CDR3 has 13 amino acids. CDR1 and CDR2 (germline): LGHNA, YSLEER. This CDR3 reads CASSQEFAGELFF.

CDR3 residues: CAISESKMTGGLQGYTF. The chain uses TRBV10-3 and TRBJ1-2; absent DNA, TCRdb's TRBD1 call cannot be checked. Germline lookup yields CDR1 ENHRY and CDR2 SYGVKD. This CDR3 spans 17 amino acids.

CDR3 loop: CASNRDGSTDTQYF. The chain recombines TRBV6-1 with TRBJ2-3; there is no DNA to check the TCRdb D call of TRBD1. CDR3 length: 14 residues. Germline V gene sequence: CDR1 MNHNS, CDR2 SASEGT.

The J gene is TRBJ2-3, the V gene TRBV5-1; the D call of TRBD1 rests on TCRdb alone, since no DNA is present to check it. This CDR3 spans 14 amino acids. Germline V gene data show CDR1 as SGHRS and CDR2 as YFSETQ. The CDR3 reads CASSFGGSTDTQYF.

The V gene is TRBV27, the J gene TRBJ2-5; the TCRdb call, TRBD1, lacks DNA for checking. The V gene's germline CDR1 is MNHEY and CDR2 SMNVEV (reference sequence). There are 15 residues in the CDR3. This CDR3 is CASHPGTGVQETQYF.

V and J are TRBV7-9 and TRBJ1-6. CDR3 length: 17 amino acids. Per germline, CDR1 SEHNR and CDR2 FQNEAQ (reference sequence). The CDR3 reads CASSSLGDGSYNSPLHF.

This rearrangement joins TRBV20-1 to TRBJ2-7. This CDR3 has 14 amino acids. Germline CDR1 DFQATT, CDR2 SNEGSKA (reference sequence). The CDR3 protein is CSARRLYSSYEQYF.

J is TRBJ2-7 and V is TRBV15; lacking DNA, the TRBD1 call made by TCRdb goes unchecked. In germline, CDR1 is LNHNV, CDR2 YYDKDF (reference sequence). The CDR3 runs to 14 residues. CDR3 sequence reads: CATSKGTESYEQYF.

The chain is built from TRBV6-1 and TRBJ1-6. Germline values: CDR1 MNHNS, CDR2 SASEGT. The CDR3 has 14 residues. The CDR3 spells CASYSVMSNSPLHF.